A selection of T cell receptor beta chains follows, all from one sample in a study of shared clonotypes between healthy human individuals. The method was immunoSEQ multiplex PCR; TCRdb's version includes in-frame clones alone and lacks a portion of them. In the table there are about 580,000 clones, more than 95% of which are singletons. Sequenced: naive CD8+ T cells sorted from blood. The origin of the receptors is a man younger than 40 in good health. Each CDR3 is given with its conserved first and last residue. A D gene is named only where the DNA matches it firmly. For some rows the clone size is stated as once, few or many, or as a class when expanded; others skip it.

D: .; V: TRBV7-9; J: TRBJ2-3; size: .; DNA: TGTGCCAGCAGCCCGCGGTCTAACGCAGATACGCAGTATTTT; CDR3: CASSPRSNADTQYF
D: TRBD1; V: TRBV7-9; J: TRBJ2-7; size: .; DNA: TGTGCCAGCAGCCCGGTAGTGGACAGGTCCTACGAGCAGTACTTC; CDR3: CASSPVVDRSYEQYF
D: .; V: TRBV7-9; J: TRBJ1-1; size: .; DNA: TGTGCCAGCAGCTTACAAGTAGATGCGGCTTTCTTT; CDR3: CASSLQVDAAFF
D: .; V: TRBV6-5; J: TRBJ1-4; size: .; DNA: TGTGCCAGCAGTTACTCGAAGGGTTTTGAAAAACTGTTTTTT; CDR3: CASSYSKGFEKLFF
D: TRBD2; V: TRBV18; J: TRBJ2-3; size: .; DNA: TGTGCCAGCTCACCACAAAGACTAGCGGAAAGCACAGATACGCAGTATTTT; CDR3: CASSPQRLAESTDTQYF
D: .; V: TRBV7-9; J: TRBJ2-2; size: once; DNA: TGTGCCAGCAGCCACCGGGACCAGAACACCGGGGAGCTGTTTTTT; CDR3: CASSHRDQNTGELFF
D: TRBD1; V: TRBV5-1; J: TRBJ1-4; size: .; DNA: TGCGCCAGCAGCCAGGACAGGGGACGTGAAAAACTGTTTTTT; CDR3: CASSQDRGREKLFF
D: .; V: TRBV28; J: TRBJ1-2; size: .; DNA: TGTGCCAGCAGTTCCCCCAGGCAGGGCTTCGTTTACTATGGCTACACCTTC; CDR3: CASSSPRQGFVYYGYTF
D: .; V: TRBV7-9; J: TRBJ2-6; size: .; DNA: TGTGCCAGCAGTTTCACCGGGGCAAGCTCTGGGGCCAACGTCCTGACTTTC; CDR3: CASSFTGASSGANVLTF
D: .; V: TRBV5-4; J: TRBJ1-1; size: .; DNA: TGTGCCAGCAGTCCAGGGTTGTCGGCTGAAGCTTTCTTT; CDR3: CASSPGLSAEAFF
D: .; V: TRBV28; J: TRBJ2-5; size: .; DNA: TGTGCCAGCAGTTTAGTTGAGGGAAAGACCCAGTACTTC; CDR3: CASSLVEGKTQYF
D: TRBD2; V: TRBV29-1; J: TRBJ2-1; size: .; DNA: TGCAGCGTTGAGGGCCTGGCGGCTAGCGGGACGAGCTCCTACAATGAGCAGTTCTTC; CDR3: CSVEGLAASGTSSYNEQFF
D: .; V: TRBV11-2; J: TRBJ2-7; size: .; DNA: TGTGCCAGCAGCTTAGAACGAAAGGGGTTTGAGCAGTACTTC; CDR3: CASSLERKGFEQYF
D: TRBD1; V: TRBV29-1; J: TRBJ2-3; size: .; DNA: TGCAGCGTTGTAGGGACAGGGGACGGAGATACGCAGTATTTT; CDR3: CSVVGTGDGDTQYF
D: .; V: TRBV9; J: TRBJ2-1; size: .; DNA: TGTGCCAGCAGCGTAGCAGGCAATGAGCAGTTCTTC; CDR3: CASSVAGNEQFF
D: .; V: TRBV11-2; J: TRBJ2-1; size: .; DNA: TGTGCCAGCAGCGGTCGACTACAGGGTTCCTACAATGAGCAGTTCTTC; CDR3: CASSGRLQGSYNEQFF
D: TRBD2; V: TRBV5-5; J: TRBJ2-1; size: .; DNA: TGTGCCAGCAGCTCCCTTTCTTTTAGCGGGAGTTTGTATGAGCAGTTCTTC; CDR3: CASSSLSFSGSLYEQFF
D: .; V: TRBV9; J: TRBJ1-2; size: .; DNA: TGTGCCAGCAGCCCCTGGGGGGAGGCCTATGGCTACACCTTC; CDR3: CASSPWGEAYGYTF
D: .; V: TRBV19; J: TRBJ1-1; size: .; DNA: TGTGCCAGTAGTACCACTCCCGTCACTGAAGCTTTCTTT; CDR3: CASSTTPVTEAFF
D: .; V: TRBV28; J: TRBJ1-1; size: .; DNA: TGTGCCAGCAGTCTTGGTCAGGGCATGAACACTGAAGCTTTCTTT; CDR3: CASSLGQGMNTEAFF
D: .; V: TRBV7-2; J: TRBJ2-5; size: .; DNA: TGTGCCAGCAGCCAAGTACTCGCGACCCAGTACTTC; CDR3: CASSQVLATQYF
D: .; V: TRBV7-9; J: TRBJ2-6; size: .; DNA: TGTGCCAGCAGAGAATTAACCGGGACTGGCAGCTCTGGGGCCAACGTCCTGACTTTC; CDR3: CASRELTGTGSSGANVLTF
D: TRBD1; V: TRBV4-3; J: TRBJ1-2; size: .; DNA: TGCGCCAGCAGCCAAGATTCGACAGGGGGTAGCTATGGCTACACCTTC; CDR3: CASSQDSTGGSYGYTF
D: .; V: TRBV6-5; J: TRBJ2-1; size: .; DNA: TGTGCCAGCAGTCACGGTGGGCAAGAGCAGTTCTTC; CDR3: CASSHGGQEQFF
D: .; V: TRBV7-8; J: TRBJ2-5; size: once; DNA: TGTGCCAGCAGCTCTACACTAGGGTGGGAGACCCAGTACTTC; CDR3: CASSSTLGWETQYF
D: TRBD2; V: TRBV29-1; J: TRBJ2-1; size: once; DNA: TGCAGCGTTGTCGGGGTTAAGGCGACTAGCGGGAGTTCCTACAATGAGCAGTTCTTC; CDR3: CSVVGVKATSGSSYNEQFF
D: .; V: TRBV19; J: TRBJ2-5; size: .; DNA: TGTGCCAGTAGTACGTCCCTTCAAGAGACCCAGTACTTC; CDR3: CASSTSLQETQYF
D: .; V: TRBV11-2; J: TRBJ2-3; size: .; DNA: TGTGCCAGCAGCTCAGAACAGAACGGGAAGAAAGATACGCAGTATTTT; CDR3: CASSSEQNGKKDTQYF
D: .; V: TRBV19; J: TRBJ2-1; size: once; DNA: TGTGCCAGGGACAATGAGCAGTTCTTC; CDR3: CARDNEQFF
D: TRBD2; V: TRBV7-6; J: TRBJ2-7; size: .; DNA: TGTGCCAGCAGCTTATTACTAGCGGGAGGTTACGAGCAGTACTTC; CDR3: CASSLLLAGGYEQYF
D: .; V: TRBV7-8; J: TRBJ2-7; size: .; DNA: TGTGCCAGCAGCTTAGTTTCTCTCGACCACGAGCAGTACTTC; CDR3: CASSLVSLDHEQYF
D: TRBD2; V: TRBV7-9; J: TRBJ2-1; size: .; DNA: TGTGCCAGCAGCCCCCTGGGGGGGGTCGGGACCGATTACAATGAGCAGTTCTTC; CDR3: CASSPLGGVGTDYNEQFF
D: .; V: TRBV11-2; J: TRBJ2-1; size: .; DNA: TGTGCCAGCAGCTTACTAGGACACAATGAGCAGTTCTTC; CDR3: CASSLLGHNEQFF
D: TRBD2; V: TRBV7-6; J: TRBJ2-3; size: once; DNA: TGTGCCAGCAGCCGACTAGCGGGATCCACAGATACGCAGTATTTT; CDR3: CASSRLAGSTDTQYF
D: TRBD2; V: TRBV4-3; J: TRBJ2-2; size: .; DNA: TGCGCCAGCAGCCAAGATCTTACGGCGGGAGGGGGACCAACCGGGGAGCTGTTTTTT; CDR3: CASSQDLTAGGGPTGELFF
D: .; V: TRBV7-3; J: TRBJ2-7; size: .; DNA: TGTGCCAGCAGCCTCGACGGAACCTCCTACGAGCAGTACTTC; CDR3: CASSLDGTSYEQYF
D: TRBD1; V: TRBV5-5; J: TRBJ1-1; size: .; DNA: TGTGCCAGCAGCCTGGGACAGGATCAAGCTTTCTTT; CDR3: CASSLGQDQAFF
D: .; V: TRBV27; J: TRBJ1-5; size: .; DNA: TGTGCCAGCAGTTTAAGTGGCGGCAGCTATAGCAATCAGCCCCAGCATTTT; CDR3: CASSLSGGSYSNQPQHF
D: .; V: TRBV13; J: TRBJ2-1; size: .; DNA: TGTGCCAGCAGCTTAGATATTGTGGCTAATGAGCAGTTCTTC; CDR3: CASSLDIVANEQFF
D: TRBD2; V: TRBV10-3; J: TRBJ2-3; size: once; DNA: TGTGCCATCAGTGAAAGGAGTAGCGGGAGATTAGATACGCAGTATTTT; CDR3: CAISERSSGRLDTQYF
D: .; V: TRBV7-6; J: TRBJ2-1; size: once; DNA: TGTGCCAGCAGCCCCTTAACAGGGTCCGAGCAGTTCTTC; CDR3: CASSPLTGSEQFF
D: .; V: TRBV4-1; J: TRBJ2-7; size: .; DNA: TGCGCCAGCAGCCAAGTGCTGGGATCGGGCTACGAGCAGTACTTC; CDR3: CASSQVLGSGYEQYF